A single sample gave rise to the 10 T cell receptor beta chains below, sequenced in a study of T cells after yellow fever vaccination. One entry per CDR3 protein results from TCRdb running MiXCR on the 5' RACE reads. The sample carries over 130,000 distinct CDR3 sequences, about 7.7% recorded once. This sample comprised CD4+ T cells sorted from PBMCs, obtained 5 days after the yellow fever booster vaccination. The receptor source for this set is a man aged 25-40 years who received the YFV17D yellow fever vaccine.

This clonotype has ten or more counts. The chain is built from TRBV5-1 and TRBJ2-5; D is perhaps TRBD1 or TRBD2 (6 bases each). CDR1 and CDR2 (germline): SGHRS, YFSETQ. The CDR3 is 15 residues long. The V end was cut by 3 bases, the J end by 5 bases, with 17 bases between. CDR3 residues: CASSSWEATGETQYF. In nucleotides, the CDR3 is TGCGCCAGCAGCTCATGGGAGGCCACAGGGGAGACCCAGTACTTC.

This clonotype was observed at least ten times. The rearrangement joins TRBV6-6 to TRBJ2-1, with 12 bases that match TRBD2. The V gene's germline CDR1 is MNHNY and CDR2 SVGAGI (reference sequence). The CDR3 extends over 13 amino acids. J was trimmed by 8 bases and V by 11 bases; bases with no gene match: 7. CDR3 sequence (DNA): TGTGCCGGTCAGACTAGCGGGAGCGATGAGCAGTTCTTC. Its protein product is CAGQTSGSDEQFF.

This clonotype showed up many times. The chain combines TRBV5-1 with TRBJ2-1; 7 nucleotides agree with TRBD2. V lost 7 bases and J lost 0; bases outside the gene matches: 4. CDR1 and CDR2 (germline): SGHRS, YFSETQ. This CDR3 spans 14 amino acids. The CDR3 nucleotides are TGCGCCAGCGGGGAGGGCAGCTCCTACAATGAGCAGTTCTTC. This encodes CASGEGSSYNEQFF.

Ten or more counts support this clonotype. The chain has TRBV7-2 and TRBJ2-5; 9 bases are a match to TRBD1. The CDR3 runs 15 residues. Germline V gene lookup returns CDR1 SGHTA and CDR2 FQGNSA. V was pared by 4 bases and J by 4 bases, with 7 bases of the junction left unmatched. The CDR3 sequence: CASSSPTGGLETQYF. In DNA form, the CDR3 reads TGTGCCAGCAGCTCCCCCACAGGGGGCTTAGAGACCCAGTACTTC.

This clonotype was recorded many times. The gene calls are TRBV7-2 and TRBJ2-3, with 9 positions matching TRBD2. Trimming at V came to 5 bases and at J to 4 bases, leaving 10 bases not matched to a gene. The CDR3 is 16 amino acids. Germline V gene data show CDR1 as SGHTA and CDR2 as FQGNSA. DNA for the CDR3: TGTGCCAGCAGCCCTAAGAGAGCGGGAGGCGCAGATACGCAGTATTTT. Its protein is CASSPKRAGGADTQYF.

This clonotype was picked up many times. The gene calls are TRBV20-1 and TRBJ2-5, with D uncertain. There are 11 residues in the CDR3. CDR1 and CDR2 (germline): DFQATT, SNEGSKA (reference sequence). For the CDR3, the DNA is TGCACTGGGGAACAGAGGGAGACCCAGTACTTC. Translated: CTGEQRETQYF.

This clonotype was picked up many times. The V and J genes are TRBV7-2 and TRBJ2-7; D is unresolved. Germline lookup yields CDR1 SGHTA and CDR2 FQGNSA. Trimming shortened V by 5 bases and J by 0 bases, and 11 bases separated the two germline ends. This CDR3 comprises 14 residues. The CDR3, as DNA: TGTGCCAGCAGCCTGCAGGTCAGCTCCTACGAGCAGTACTTC. Translating gives CASSLQVSSYEQYF.

This clonotype was seen ten or more times. The V and J genes are TRBV29-1 and TRBJ2-5; 7 bases are shared with TRBD1. The junction had 4 bases not matched to a gene; V was cut back by 4 bases and J by 5 bases. The CDR3 is 12 amino acids. CDR1 SQVTM and CDR2 ANQGSEA come from the germline V gene. CDR3 in amino acids: CSVVEGQETQYF. CDR3 nucleotides: TGCAGCGTTGTTGAGGGACAGGAGACCCAGTACTTC. Supplemented by reference TRBV29-1 and TRBJ2-5, the full variable domain reads SAVISQKPSRDICQRGTSLTIQCQVDSQVTMMFWYRQQPGQSLTLIATANQGSEATYESGFVIDKFPISRPNLTFSTLTVSNMSPEDSSIYLCSVVEGQETQYFGPGTRLLVL.

This clonotype was seen ten or more times. The CDR3 region is CASSSTLTPNPLSGSEQYF. The CDR3, as DNA: TGTGCCAGCAGCTCTACTCTAACCCCAAACCCCCTCAGTGGGAGCGAGCAGTACTTC. This sequence joins TRBV11-1 and TRBJ2-7; D is possibly TRBD2 (5 bases). The CDR3 covers 19 residues. Deletions cut 4 bases from V and 6 bases from J, with 31 bases between. Looked up from germline, CDR1 is SGHAT and CDR2 is FQDESV (reference sequence).

In its sample, this clonotype was seen a few times. The chain links TRBV5-4 to TRBJ2-1; a weak D match, TRBD2 (5 bases). V was pared by 0 bases and J by 15 bases, with 13 bases between. Germline CDR1 is SGHNT and CDR2 is YYREEE (reference sequence). The CDR3 runs 12 residues. Here the CDR3 reads CASSLELGGLFF. DNA of the CDR3: TGTGCCAGCAGCTTGGAATTAGGAGGTCTGTTCTTC.